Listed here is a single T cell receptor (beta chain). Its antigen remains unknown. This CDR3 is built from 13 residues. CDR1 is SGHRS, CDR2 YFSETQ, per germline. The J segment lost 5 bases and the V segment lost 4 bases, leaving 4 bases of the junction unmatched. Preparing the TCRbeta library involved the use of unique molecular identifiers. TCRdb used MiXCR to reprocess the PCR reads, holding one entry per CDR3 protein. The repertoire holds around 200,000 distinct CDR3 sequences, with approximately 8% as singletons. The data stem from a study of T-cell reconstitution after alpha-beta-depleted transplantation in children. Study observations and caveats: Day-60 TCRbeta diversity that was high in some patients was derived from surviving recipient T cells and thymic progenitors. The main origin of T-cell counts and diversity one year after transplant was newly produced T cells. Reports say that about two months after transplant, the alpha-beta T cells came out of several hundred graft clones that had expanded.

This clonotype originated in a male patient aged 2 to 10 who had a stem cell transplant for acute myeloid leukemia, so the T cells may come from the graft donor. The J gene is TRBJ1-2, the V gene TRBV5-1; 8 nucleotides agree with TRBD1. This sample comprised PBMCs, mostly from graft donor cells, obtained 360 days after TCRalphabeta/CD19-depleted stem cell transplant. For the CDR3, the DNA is TGCGCCAGCAGCCCGGGACAGGATTATGGCTACACCTTC. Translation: CASSPGQDYGYTF.